This T cell receptor (beta chain) was captured in a study of T cells expressing NK-cell markers. The wider study: Beta-chain profiling covered CD3+CD56+NKG2C+, CD3+CD56+NKG2C- and CD3+CD56-NKG2C+ sorted subsets.

Notes on this clonotype: The antigen is not known.

TCRdb re-analyzed the 5' RACE reads; it lists each CDR3 protein once, without DNA. This table lists approximately 150,000 distinct CDR3 sequences. The CDR3 consists of 14 residues. Per germline, CDR1 SEHNR and CDR2 FQNEAQ (reference sequence). Study-wide results and limits: Clarity on HCMV specificity was lacking for the expanded NKG2C+ T cell clones. Researchers report these clonotypes also headed the CD3+CD56-NKG2C+ fraction in several donors. Of CD8+ T cells, about 1.0-8% belonged to dominant NKG2C+ clonotypes in more than five donors.

Input material: blood T cells: a sorted CD56 or NKG2C T cell subset, CD4+ or CD8+ T cells, or bulk PBMC T cells (not recorded which). This clonotype originated in a young man in good health. The chain couples TRBV7-9 to TRBJ1-4. CDR3 residues: CASSFRQGHEKLFF.